This is a list of T cell receptor beta chains from one sample in a study of beta chain features in type 1 diabetes. Sequenced by immunoSEQ multiplex PCR; TCRdb stores in-frame clones only, minus some. The sample includes 250,000 to 350,000 clones, approximately 14% of them seen just once. Sequencing was performed on central memory CD4+ T cells from blood. Receptors originate from a man aged 25 to 40 in good health. CDR3s include the opening cysteine and the closing phenylalanine or tryptophan. A D gene is named only where the DNA matches it firmly. Size is stated for part of the rows, as once, few or many counts, or as a class when the clone is expanded.

J,D,size,V,CDR3,DNA
TRBJ2-1,NA,few,TRBV6-6,CASSGRGAAIYNEQFF,TGTGCCAGCAGCGGGAGAGGGGCAGCGATTTACAATGAGCAGTTCTTC
TRBJ2-7,TRBD2,NA,TRBV6-5,CASSFSGLQYEQYF,TGTGCCAGCAGTTTTTCGGGACTACAATACGAGCAGTACTTC
TRBJ1-6,NA,NA,TRBV7-2,CATLGAGRGLDSPLHF,TGTGCCACCCTCGGTGCCGGAAGGGGGTTGGATTCACCCCTCCACTTT
TRBJ2-5,TRBD2,NA,TRBV5-8,CASSLAGLAGAQETQYF,TGTGCCAGCAGCTTGGCCGGACTAGCGGGGGCCCAAGAGACCCAGTACTTC
TRBJ2-3,NA,few,TRBV2,CASSERTEGTQYF,TGTGCCAGCAGTGAGCGGACAGAGGGTACGCAGTATTTT
TRBJ2-3,NA,NA,TRBV6-5,CASRSLADTQYF,TGTGCCAGCAGATCTCTAGCGGATACGCAGTATTTT
TRBJ2-1,TRBD2,NA,TRBV4-3,CASRLAGGAYNEQFF,TGCGCCAGCAGGTTAGCGGGAGGGGCCTACAATGAGCAGTTCTTC
TRBJ1-2,NA,NA,TRBV7-8,CASTEQGTNYGYTF,TGTGCCAGCACCGAGCAGGGAACTAACTATGGCTACACCTTC
TRBJ2-1,NA,few,TRBV18,CASSREHSRANEQFF,TGTGCCAGCTCACGCGAACACTCCCGGGCCAATGAGCAGTTCTTC
TRBJ2-5,NA,NA,TRBV7-9,CASSLSGVLGLETQYF,TGTGCCAGCAGCTTATCGGGAGTCCTGGGCCTTGAGACCCAGTACTTC
TRBJ1-1,NA,NA,TRBV10-1,CASSKGRNTEAFF,TGCGCCAGCAGTAAGGGTAGGAACACTGAAGCTTTCTTT
TRBJ2-3,NA,few,TRBV7-2,CASSLGVDTQYF,TGTGCCAGCAGCTTAGGGGTCGATACGCAGTATTTT
TRBJ2-3,NA,few,TRBV7-9,CASSLDFTDTQYF,TGTGCCAGCAGCTTAGACTTCACAGATACGCAGTATTTT
TRBJ1-5,NA,few,TRBV12-5,CASGLMVQPQHF,TGTGCTAGTGGTTTAATGGTTCAGCCCCAGCATTTT
TRBJ1-2,NA,few,TRBV29-1,CSVATSGTPYGYTF,TGCAGCGTTGCGACCTCCGGGACACCTTATGGCTACACCTTC
TRBJ1-5,NA,few,TRBV19,CASTSVTIGNQPQHF,TGTGCCAGTACCTCGGTCACGATCGGCAATCAGCCCCAGCATTTT
TRBJ2-5,TRBD2,many,TRBV7-9,CASSAVLAGLGETQYF,TGTGCCAGCAGCGCGGTACTAGCGGGGTTAGGGGAGACCCAGTACTTC
TRBJ2-2,NA,NA,TRBV5-4,CASSNAGSGELFF,TGTGCCAGCAGCAACGCCGGGTCCGGGGAGCTGTTTTTT
TRBJ2-7,TRBD1,few,TRBV6-5,CASSYSTGTAYEQYF,TGTGCCAGCAGTTACTCGACAGGGACGGCGTACGAGCAGTACTTC
TRBJ2-1,NA,few,TRBV30,CAWGPTANEQFF,TGTGCCTGGGGCCCAACGGCCAATGAGCAGTTCTTC
TRBJ1-2,NA,NA,TRBV30,CAWSVPGRVDGYTF,TGTGCCTGGAGTGTACCCGGCAGGGTGGATGGCTACACCTTC
TRBJ2-1,NA,NA,TRBV27,CASSESGRNEQFF,TGTGCCAGCTCTGAGTCTGGGCGCAATGAGCAGTTCTTC
TRBJ2-7,TRBD1,few,TRBV6-6,CASSTGTGRSYEQYF,TGTGCCAGCAGTACCGGGACAGGGAGATCCTACGAGCAGTACTTC
TRBJ1-2,TRBD1,few,TRBV7-2,CASSRGQGALGYTF,TGTGCCAGCAGCCGAGGACAGGGGGCGCTTGGCTACACCTTC
TRBJ2-5,NA,NA,TRBV20-1,CSARGETQYF,TGCAGTGCTAGAGGAGAGACCCAGTACTTC
TRBJ2-5,TRBD1,few,TRBV30,CARSQGANQETQYF,TGTGCCCGATCACAGGGGGCCAACCAAGAGACCCAGTACTTC
TRBJ1-1,NA,few,TRBV6-5,CASSETKGTEAFF,TGTGCCAGCAGTGAAACGAAGGGAACTGAAGCTTTCTTT
TRBJ2-7,NA,few,TRBV10-2,CASSDRTYEQYF,TGCGCCAGCAGTGACAGAACCTACGAGCAGTACTTC
TRBJ1-1,NA,NA,TRBV4-3,CASSQAARQAGRAFF,TGCGCCAGCAGCCAAGCGGCTCGACAGGCTGGAAGAGCTTTCTTT
TRBJ2-3,NA,many,TRBV11-2,CASSIPTGGLDTQYF,TGTGCCAGCAGCATACCAACAGGTGGCCTTGATACGCAGTATTTT
TRBJ2-1,TRBD2,few,TRBV5-4,CASSLGAGASREQFF,TGTGCCAGCAGCCTAGGGGCGGGAGCCTCTCGTGAGCAGTTCTTC
TRBJ1-2,NA,NA,TRBV4-3,CASSQVGSNRRYGYTF,TGCGCCAGCAGCCAAGTCGGTTCCAACAGGCGATATGGCTACACCTTC
TRBJ1-1,NA,NA,TRBV27,CASSRGIRITEAFF,TGTGCCAGCAGTCGGGGGATAAGGATCACTGAAGCTTTCTTT
TRBJ2-4,NA,few,TRBV5-1,CASSPMAGLKNIQYF,TGTGCCAGCAGTCCCATGGCTGGACTAAAAAACATTCAGTACTTC
TRBJ2-5,TRBD1,NA,TRBV7-6,CASSQHPTPDRQETQYF,TGTGCCAGCAGCCAACACCCAACCCCGGACAGGCAAGAGACCCAGTACTTC
TRBJ2-5,NA,NA,TRBV7-7,CASSRQRWETQYF,TGTGCCAGCAGCCGCCAACGTTGGGAGACCCAGTACTTC
TRBJ1-2,NA,NA,TRBV15,CATTSRGFLRGYTF,TGTGCCACCACCTCAAGGGGTTTCCTTCGTGGCTACACCTTC
TRBJ1-5,NA,few,TRBV6-5,CASSLRDGNQPQHF,TGTGCCAGCAGTCTCCGGGACGGCAATCAGCCCCAGCATTTT
TRBJ2-1,NA,NA,TRBV7-2,CASSLGVGNEQFF,TGTGCCAGCAGCTTAGGTGTCGGGAATGAGCAGTTCTTC
TRBJ1-2,TRBD1,NA,TRBV7-2,CASSSEAGQRNYGYTF,TGTGCCAGCAGCTCCGAAGCGGGACAGCGCAACTATGGCTACACCTTC
TRBJ1-2,NA,few,TRBV30,CAWSLIRGLGGGYTF,TGTGCCTGGAGTCTGATCCGGGGGCTAGGAGGTGGCTACACCTTC
TRBJ2-1,TRBD2,few,TRBV5-6,CASSLSGSGGSRNEQFF,TGTGCCAGCAGCTTAAGTGGAAGCGGGGGGTCTAGGAATGAGCAGTTCTTC
TRBJ2-5,NA,NA,TRBV7-6,CASSHSRDQYF,TGTGCCAGCAGCCACAGCCGGGACCAGTACTTC
TRBJ1-4,TRBD1,few,TRBV2,CASSAEGQGRKLFF,TGTGCCAGCAGTGCCGAGGGACAGGGTCGGAAACTGTTTTTT
TRBJ2-3,TRBD1,few,TRBV11-2,CASSSTGPGTDTQYF,TGTGCCAGCAGCTCGACAGGGCCGGGCACAGATACGCAGTATTTT
TRBJ2-1,NA,NA,TRBV11-3,CASSLTRNNEQFF,TGTGCCAGCAGCTTAACTAGGAACAATGAGCAGTTCTTC
TRBJ2-2,NA,NA,TRBV5-4,CASSLQGFGELFF,TGTGCCAGCAGCTTGCAGGGGTTCGGGGAGCTGTTTTTT